One sample yielded the 25 T cell receptor beta chains listed below, sequenced in a study of blood T cell repertoires in COVID-19. Repertoires were generated with immunoSEQ multiplex PCR, while TCRdb's copy carries only in-frame clones and drops some. This table holds approximately 100,000 clones, more than 70% found once. The sequenced sample consisted of peripheral blood. The source of these receptors is a human donor in a cohort sampled during active COVID-19.

The V call is TRBV7-2, the J call TRBJ2-5; 8 bases fit TRBD2. Unmatched junction bases numbered 6, after V lost 5 bases and J lost 4 bases. Per the germline V gene, CDR1 is SGHTA and CDR2 is FQGNSA. The CDR3 totals 14 residues. The CDR3 coding sequence is TGTGCCAGCAGCCGGGGCGGGAGGTTAGAGACCCAGTACTTC. It translates to CASSRGGRLETQYF.

This clone turned up a few times. V usage is TRBV5-4 and J usage is TRBJ2-7; TRBD1 is a possible D gene (5 bases). The CDR3 is 12 residues long. From germline, CDR1 is SGHNT and CDR2 YYREEE (reference sequence). V lost 4 bases to trimming and J lost 5 bases, with 10 bases between them. CDR3 bases: TGTGCCAGCAGCATCGACAGCCACGAGCAGTACTTC. Its translation: CASSIDSHEQYF.

The gene calls are TRBV4-3 and TRBJ2-7; weak D call: TRBD1 (6 bases). Germline CDR1 and CDR2: LGHNA and YSLEER. The ends were cut back, 0 bases at V and 4 bases at J, with 13 bases in the middle. This CDR3 is 15 amino acids long. The CDR3 here is CASSQDRGGQYEQYF. CDR3 sequence (DNA): TGCGCCAGCAGCCAAGATCGGGGTGGACAGTACGAGCAGTACTTC.

This chain connects TRBV2 to TRBJ1-1; 9 bases fit TRBD1. CDR3 length: 13 residues. The V and J ends lost 8 bases and 0 bases, in that order; junction bases with no gene match: 1. Germline V gene lookup returns CDR1 SNHLY and CDR2 FYNNEI. The CDR3 is CASGDRVNTEAFF. DNA of the CDR3: TGTGCCAGCGGGGACAGGGTGAACACTGAAGCTTTCTTT.

This rearrangement joins TRBV28 to TRBJ2-1; D may be TRBD2 (5 bases). Per the germline V gene, CDR1 is MDHEN and CDR2 is SYDVKM. The germline V and J ends were trimmed by 3 bases and 3 bases, with 12 bases remaining between them. The CDR3 runs to 15 residues. The CDR3 DNA reads TGTGCCAGCAGTTTCGCTGCTAGCCTCTACAATGAGCAGTTCTTC. It specifies CASSFAASLYNEQFF.

The chain combines TRBV9 with TRBJ2-3; a possible D gene is TRBD2 (6 bases). The CDR3 totals 16 residues. V dropped 3 bases and J dropped 6 bases, with 20 bases sitting between them. The germline CDR1 and CDR2 sequences are SGDLS and YYNGEE. The CDR3 sequence is CASSARGTFPTDTQYF. The CDR3 nucleotides read TGTGCCAGCAGCGCACGGGGGACTTTCCCCACCGATACGCAGTATTTT.

The chain carries TRBV7-6 and TRBJ2-1; D possibly corresponds to TRBD2 (5 bases). Germline CDR1 SGHVS, CDR2 FNYEAQ. CDR3 size: 15 residues. Deletions cut 5 bases from V and 7 bases from J, with 18 bases between. The CDR3, as DNA: TGTGCCAGCAGCCCCCCTTCGGTCCCGGGGAATGAGCAGTTCTTC. Translating it yields CASSPPSVPGNEQFF.

In its sample, this clone was seen a few times. The chain links TRBV5-1 to TRBJ1-1, with D possibly TRBD1 on 5 matching bases. This CDR3 comprises 11 residues. Germline V CDR1 and CDR2: SGHRS, YFSETQ. Trimming cost V 3 bases and J 11 bases, with 11 bases left between them. The CDR3: CASSWQGFAFF. CDR3 DNA: TGCGCCAGCAGCTGGCAGGGTTTCGCTTTCTTT.

This chain links TRBV12-3 or TRBV12-4 with TRBJ2-7; TRBD1 matches 9 bases. The J segment lost 5 bases and the V segment lost 5 bases, leaving 4 bases of the junction unmatched. The CDR3 covers 13 residues. The CDR3 DNA sequence: TGTGCCAGCAGTCCGGGACAGGGTGACGAGCAGTACTTC. It yields the protein CASSPGQGDEQYF.

This chain uses TRBV3-1 (or the pseudogene TRBV3-2) with TRBJ1-4; D ambiguous. This CDR3 spans 15 amino acids. Germline CDR1 reads LGHDT; CDR2 reads YNNKEL (reference sequence). Trimming shortened V by 2 bases and J by 0 bases, and 7 bases separated the two germline ends. The DNA of the CDR3 is TGTGCCAGCAGCCAAAACATTGCAACTAATGAAAAACTGTTTTTT. Protein: CASSQNIATNEKLFF.

The J gene is TRBJ2-1, the V gene TRBV7-3; tentatively, D is TRBD2 (7 bases). This CDR3 contains 16 residues. Germline loops: CDR1 SGHTA, CDR2 FQGTGA. Trimming took off 1 base at V and 6 bases at J, with 16 bases between the two ends. CDR3 amino acids: CASSLRGGGRSNEQFF. DNA for the CDR3: TGTGCCAGCAGCTTAAGGGGGGGCGGCAGAAGCAATGAGCAGTTCTTC.

V is TRBV18 and J is TRBJ2-5; 9 nucleotides align to TRBD1. Trimming cost V 3 bases and J 4 bases; bases outside gene matches: 0. CDR1 and CDR2 from the germline V gene are KGHSH and LQKENI. This CDR3 contains 13 residues. CDR3 nucleotide sequence: TGTGCCAGCTCACCGGGACAGGGAGAGACCCAGTACTTC. Its translation is CASSPGQGETQYF.

The chain recombines TRBV29-1 with TRBJ2-5; TRBD1 might be the D (6 bases). V lost 4 bases and J lost 5, with 14 bases in between. CDR1 and CDR2 from the germline V gene are SQVTM and ANQGSEA. This CDR3 contains 13 residues. The chain's CDR3 is CSVVQGTDETQYF. CDR3 sequence (DNA): TGCAGCGTTGTGCAGGGGACGGATGAGACCCAGTACTTC.

CDR3 nucleotide sequence: TGTGCCAGCAGCGTAGAGGGAGATAATGAAGCTTTCTTT. As protein: CASSVEGDNEAFF. This chain connects TRBV9 to TRBJ1-1; D gene uncertain. The V end was cut by 0 bases, the J end by 7 bases, with 10 bases between. The CDR3 length is 13 residues. Per germline, CDR1 SGDLS and CDR2 YYNGEE.

This clone turned up a few times. The chain joins TRBV3-1 (or the pseudogene TRBV3-2) to TRBJ2-7; the match to TRBD2 covers 9 bases. The J segment lost 7 bases and the V segment lost 0 bases, leaving 7 bases of the junction unmatched. CDR1 LGHDT and CDR2 YNNKEL come from the germline V gene (reference sequence). There are 15 residues in the CDR3. The CDR3 loop is CASSQDLSGGYEQYF. The CDR3, as DNA: TGTGCCAGCAGCCAAGATCTCAGCGGGGGGTATGAGCAGTACTTC.

V usage is TRBV11-2 and J usage is TRBJ2-5; 14 bases line up with TRBD2. The CDR3 spans 17 residues. The germline V gene encodes CDR1 SGHAT and CDR2 FQNNGV. The trim removed 4 bases at V and 5 bases at J, leaving 9 bases unmatched. This CDR3 reads CASSSRLAGGPLETQYF. CDR3 nucleotides: TGTGCCAGCAGCTCAAGACTAGCGGGGGGGCCTTTGGAGACCCAGTACTTC.

This sequence joins TRBV5-1 and TRBJ2-3; weak D call: TRBD1 (6 bases). CDR1 is SGHRS and CDR2 is YFSETQ in the germline V gene. V was cut by 4 bases and J by 2 bases, with 14 bases left in between. The CDR3 runs 15 residues. CDR3 DNA: TGCGCCAGCAGCCCCAGGACAGACAACACAGATACGCAGTATTTT. This translates into CASSPRTDNTDTQYF.

This chain joins TRBV2 and TRBJ2-1; 7 bases map to TRBD1. Germline CDR1 is SNHLY and CDR2 is FYNNEI. CDR3 length: 12 amino acids. Trimming cost V 7 bases and J 5 bases; bases outside gene matches: 2. The chain's CDR3 is CASKQGNNEQFF. The CDR3, as DNA: TGTGCCAGCAAACAGGGGAACAATGAGCAGTTCTTC. Supplemented by reference TRBV2 and TRBJ2-1, the full variable domain reads EPEVTQTPSHQVTQMGQEVILRCVPISNHLYFYWYRQILGQKVEFLVSFYNNEISEKSEIFDDQFSVERPDGSNFTLKIRSTKLEDSAMYFCASKQGNNEQFFGPGTRLTVL.

This chain uses TRBV5-4 with TRBJ2-3, with 9 bases matching TRBD2. Germline CDR1 reads SGHNT; CDR2 reads YYREEE (reference sequence). The CDR3 runs to 16 residues. Unmatched junction bases numbered 8, after V lost 3 bases and J lost 3 bases. CDR3 nucleotide sequence: TGTGCCAGCAGCTACACTAGCGGGCTAGCGACAGATACGCAGTATTTT. It encodes CASSYTSGLATDTQYF.

The rearrangement links TRBV2 to TRBJ1-6; D is unresolved. V shed 5 bases and J shed 6 bases, with 11 bases lying between them. The germline gives CDR1 SNHLY, CDR2 FYNNEI. This CDR3 contains 14 residues. Here the CDR3 DNA reads TGTGCCAGCAGTTTCACGGGAGGTAATTCACCCCTCCACTTT. Translation gives CASSFTGGNSPLHF.

The genes are TRBV7-2 and TRBJ1-3; maybe TRBD1 (6 bases). Germline V CDR1 and CDR2: SGHTA, FQGNSA. V was trimmed by 1 base and J by 4 bases, leaving 14 bases between them. This CDR3 comprises 16 residues. The CDR3 DNA follows: TGTGCCAGCAGCTTAGGAAGCAGGGGAACGGGAAACACCATATATTTT. This gives the protein CASSLGSRGTGNTIYF.

This chain connects TRBV30 to TRBJ2-3; TRBD2 agrees at 11 bases. V lost 0 bases and J lost 5; bases outside the gene matches: 4. Looked up from germline, CDR1 is GTSNPN and CDR2 is SVGIG (reference sequence). CDR3 length: 15 amino acids. CDR3: CAWSVLGTSGDTQYF. The CDR3 DNA is TGTGCCTGGAGTGTTTTGGGGACTAGCGGAGATACGCAGTATTTT. The full variable domain, in which reference TRBV30 and TRBJ2-3 provide the parts outside the CDR3, is SQTIHQWPATLVQPVGSPLSLECTVEGTSNPNLYWYRQAAGRGLQLLFYSVGIGQISSEVPQNLSASRPQDRQFILSSKKLLLSDSGFYLCAWSVLGTSGDTQYFGPGTRLTVL.

Judged by abundance, this clone is medium-sized. For the CDR3, the DNA is TGTGCCAGCAGCTTTACCGGGACATCTGTCGAGCAGTACTTC. This translates into CASSFTGTSVEQYF. This chain joins TRBV7-9 and TRBJ2-7; D may be TRBD1 (6 bases). Per germline, CDR1 SEHNR and CDR2 FQNEAQ (reference sequence). The CDR3 contains 14 residues. V gave up 3 bases and J gave up 6 bases, with 15 bases separating them.

The chain uses TRBV7-2 and TRBJ2-7; no clear D. This CDR3 contains 14 residues. V lost 5 bases to trimming and J lost 6 bases, with 17 bases between them. Germline CDR1 reads SGHTA; CDR2 reads FQGNSA. The CDR3 is CASSHAPEAFEQYF. The CDR3 DNA is TGTGCCAGCAGCCACGCTCCCGAAGCCTTCGAGCAGTACTTC.

The chain carries TRBV6-2 or TRBV6-3 and TRBJ2-1, with D possibly TRBD2 on 6 matching bases. Trimming took 6 bases from V and 0 from J, leaving 15 bases between them. CDR3 length: 16 residues. The germline V gene has CDR1 MNHEY and CDR2 SVGEGT. Here the CDR3 DNA reads TGTGCCAGCAGACCTTTAGCGGAGAGCTCCTACAATGAGCAGTTCTTC. Encoded protein: CASRPLAESSYNEQFF.